Following are 19 T cell receptor beta chains from one sample sequenced in a study of T cell repertoires in cytomegalovirus infection. Via MiXCR, TCRdb re-called the reads, giving one row per CDR3 protein. The sample carries a few hundred thousand distinct CDR3 sequences, roughly 29% recorded once. The sequenced sample consisted of PBMCs. These receptors originate from a human donor in good health (CMV status not recorded). Some clones in this sample may be carry-over from other donors' samples.

This clonotype was observed a handful of times. V is TRBV18 and J is TRBJ2-1, with 9 bases identical to TRBD2. CDR3 length: 15 residues. Germline CDR1 and CDR2: KGHSH and LQKENI. J gave up 9 bases and V 3 bases, and 9 bases lay outside the gene matches. The CDR3 is CASSPSGSTNSEQFF. In DNA, the CDR3 is TGTGCCAGCTCACCTAGCGGGAGCACTAATAGTGAGCAGTTCTTC.

The J gene is TRBJ2-7, the V gene TRBV12-3 or TRBV12-4; 10 bases align to TRBD1. The V gene end was trimmed by 6 bases and the J gene end by 6 bases; junction bases not matched to a gene: 8. The CDR3 has 14 residues. In nucleotides, the CDR3 is TGTGCCAGCAGCCGGACAGGGGGTCACGGCGAGCAGTACTTC. It codes for CASSRTGGHGEQYF.

Many counts were recorded for this clonotype. V gene TRBV7-2 combines with J gene TRBJ2-6; 7 bases are a match to TRBD1. V shed 5 bases and J 0 bases; nucleotides not matched to a gene: 7. From germline, CDR1 is SGHTA and CDR2 FQGNSA. The CDR3 covers 17 residues. This CDR3 is CASSLGTAPSGANVLTF. CDR3 nucleotide sequence: TGTGCCAGCAGCCTCGGGACAGCTCCCTCTGGGGCCAACGTCCTGACTTTC.

The table lists this clonotype with a few counts. The rearrangement joins TRBV6-2 or TRBV6-3 to TRBJ2-1, with 8 nucleotides matching TRBD2. The V gene's germline CDR1 is MNHEY and CDR2 SVGEGT. The CDR3 sequence is 13 residues long. With 7 bases clipped from V and 7 bases from J, the junction kept 6 bases outside the gene matches. The CDR3 region has the DNA TGTGCCAGCAAAAGAGCGGGAGTAAATGAGCAGTTCTTC. Amino acids: CASKRAGVNEQFF.

The V call is TRBV6-5, the J call TRBJ2-3; 11 nucleotides match TRBD1. This CDR3 has 16 residues. Unmatched junction bases numbered 8, after V lost 5 bases and J lost 4 bases. Looked up from germline, CDR1 is MNHEY and CDR2 is SVGAGI. The CDR3: CASSEAPGQGADTQYF. The CDR3 DNA is TGTGCCAGCAGTGAAGCCCCGGGACAGGGGGCAGATACGCAGTATTTT.

V usage is TRBV12-3 or TRBV12-4 and J usage is TRBJ2-3; perhaps TRBD1 as D (5 bases). The CDR3 length is 15 residues. Deletions cut 6 bases from V and 1 base from J, with 14 bases between. CDR3 in amino acids: CASSPTGPRTDTQYF. In DNA form, the CDR3 reads TGTGCCAGCAGCCCAACAGGACCGCGCACAGATACGCAGTATTTT.

J is TRBJ1-1 and V is TRBV24-1; D is unresolved. The CDR3 extends over 14 amino acids. V was trimmed by 3 bases and J by 1 base, leaving 8 bases between them. Germline CDR1 KGHDR, CDR2 SFDVKD. This CDR3 is CATSDTTWNTEAFF. The DNA for the CDR3 is TGTGCCACCAGTGATACCACATGGAACACTGAAGCTTTCTTT.

Concerning this clonotype: This may come from a read error, since a much larger clone is one base off. The chain has TRBV7-2 and TRBJ2-2; D remains unclear. Per the germline V gene, CDR1 is SGHTA and CDR2 is FQGNSA. Trimming shortened V by 1 base and J by 6 bases, and 15 bases separated the two germline ends. This CDR3 spans 16 amino acids. The CDR3 here is CASSLVWPDNAGELFF. The CDR3 coding sequence is TGTGCCAGCAGCTTAGTCTGGCCCGATAACGCCGGGGAGCTGTTTTTT.

This clonotype has ten or more counts. The rearrangement joins TRBV7-9 to TRBJ2-1; D is ambiguous. Germline V gene data show CDR1 as SEHNR and CDR2 as FQNEAQ (reference sequence). CDR3 size: 15 residues. Trimming left V 7 bases short and J 2 bases short, with 15 bases between. The CDR3, as DNA: TGTGCCAGCAAATCTAGGGCTAATCCCTACAATGAGCAGTTCTTC. It yields the protein CASKSRANPYNEQFF.

The V gene is TRBV9, the J gene TRBJ2-7, with D perhaps TRBD1 or TRBD2 (5 bases each). The CDR3 loop spans 14 amino acids. Trimming cost V 2 bases and J 5 bases, with 14 bases left between them. The germline V gene encodes CDR1 SGDLS and CDR2 YYNGEE. The CDR3 sequence is CASSVTGTSHEQYF. CDR3 bases: TGTGCCAGCAGCGTTACCGGGACGTCACACGAGCAGTACTTC. Variable domain in full (rest from reference TRBV9 and TRBJ2-7): DSGVTQTPKHLITATGQRVTLRCSPRSGDLSVYWYQQSLDQGLQFLIQYYNGEERAKGNILERFSAQQFPDLHSELNLSSLELGDSALYFCASSVTGTSHEQYFGPGTRLTVT.

This clonotype has just a few counts. CDR3 loop: CASTQVLAGAAETQYF. CDR3 sequence (DNA): TGTGCCAGCACACAAGTCCTAGCGGGAGCCGCTGAGACCCAGTACTTC. The gene calls are TRBV6-5 and TRBJ2-5; TRBD2 matches 10 bases. This CDR3 is 16 amino acids long. V lost 7 bases, J lost 5 bases, and 13 bases stayed unmatched. The V gene's germline CDR1 is MNHEY and CDR2 SVGAGI.

The V and J genes are TRBV7-6 and TRBJ2-1; D remains ambiguous. The germline V and J ends were trimmed by 4 bases and 9 bases, with 7 bases remaining between them. CDR1 and CDR2 (germline): SGHVS, FNYEAQ. The CDR3 covers 11 residues. CDR3 nucleotides: TGTGCCAGCAGCTCTCCCACTGAGCAGTTCTTC. It yields the protein CASSSPTEQFF.

The chain joins TRBV7-9 to TRBJ1-1, with TRBD1 identical over 12 bases. This CDR3 has 16 amino acids. V shed 5 bases, J shed 4 bases, and the junction held 8 bases outside the gene matches. Germline CDR1 SEHNR, CDR2 FQNEAQ (reference sequence). This chain's CDR3 is CASSRGQGAYGTEAFF. The CDR3 coding sequence is TGTGCCAGCAGCCGGGGACAGGGGGCATACGGCACTGAAGCTTTCTTT.

This clonotype was observed at least ten times. The chain joins TRBV7-2 to TRBJ2-7; D possibly matches TRBD1 or TRBD2 (5 bases each). The CDR3 length is 15 residues. Germline loops: CDR1 SGHTA, CDR2 FQGNSA. V lost 5 bases, J lost 4 bases, and 18 bases lay in between. CDR3: CASSARGPDGYEQYF. In DNA, the CDR3 is TGTGCCAGCAGCGCTAGGGGACCGGACGGATACGAGCAGTACTTC.

This clonotype was seen only once. A read error is possible here, since a much larger clone lies one base away. The gene calls are TRBV7-8 and TRBJ2-1; D possibly corresponds to TRBD2 (7 bases). Germline V gene sequence: CDR1 SGHVS, CDR2 FQNEAQ. The CDR3 covers 15 residues. The CDR3 sequence: CASSLARGPYDEQFF. DNA of the CDR3: TGTGCCAGCAGCTTAGCGCGGGGGCCCTACGATGAGCAGTTCTTC.

Worth noting for this clonotype: The junction does not match germline at one end; this may be a read error. The gene calls are TRBV6-2 or TRBV6-3 and TRBJ1-5; D gene uncertain. Germline CDR1 MNHEY, CDR2 SVGEGT. The CDR3 spans 14 residues. The CDR3 bases are TGTGCCAGCAGCCCCGGGCATAGCAATCAGCCCCAGAATTTT. Its protein is CASSPGHSNQPQNF.

The gene calls are TRBV7-6 and TRBJ1-1; possible D gene TRBD1, 6 bases. CDR3 size: 17 residues. Looked up from germline, CDR1 is SGHVS and CDR2 is FNYEAQ. V lost 7 bases to trimming and J lost 7 bases, with 28 bases between them. CDR3 in amino acids: CASTLGGRTDLFDEAFF. In DNA, the CDR3 is TGTGCCAGCACACTAGGGGGACGGACCGACCTTTTCGATGAAGCTTTCTTT.

Only a few counts were recorded for this clonotype. This chain joins TRBV19 and TRBJ2-7, with TRBD1 matching 12 bases. CDR3 length: 16 amino acids. The germline CDR1 and CDR2 sequences are LNHDA and SQIVND (reference sequence). Trimming at V came to 5 bases and at J to 2 bases, leaving 7 bases not matched to a gene. The CDR3 DNA reads as TGTGCCAGTAGTCGGTACGGGACAGGGGGCACCTACGAGCAGTACTTC. It specifies CASSRYGTGGTYEQYF.

The gene calls are TRBV6-5 and TRBJ2-4, with D tentatively TRBD2 (5 bases). V lost 0 bases and J lost 7, with 13 bases in between. Germline V gene sequence: CDR1 MNHEY, CDR2 SVGAGI. This CDR3 contains 15 residues. CDR3 DNA sequence: TGTGCCAGCAGTTACTCGTCAGGACTTGGGAACATTCAGTACTTC. Translated, it gives CASSYSSGLGNIQYF.